This T cell receptor (beta chain) comes out of a study of blood T cell repertoires in COVID-19. About the study: Specimens from acute and convalescent COVID-19 originated in the United States, Italy and Spain. From T cells, B-cell-depleted T cells, or PBMCs came the material, which was cDNA or gDNA.

This clone appeared once. Authors' data handling: Reference gene primers were amplified, and this amplification served to estimate nucleated cell counts. Using immunoSEQ multiplex PCR, the repertoire was profiled, and TCRdb retains in-frame clones only, with some absent. V, J and clone size are those of that table, while D and trimming were read from the DNA. The sample lists 35,000 to 50,000 clones; roughly 63% were seen once. This sequence originates from an elderly man with acute or convalescent COVID-19. The sequenced sample consisted of peripheral blood.

The CDR3 DNA is TGTGCCAGCTGGGACAGTCGCATGAACACTGAAGCTTTCTTT. Translating gives CASWDSRMNTEAFF. This sequence joins TRBV25-1 and TRBJ1-1; the match to TRBD1 covers 7 bases. The junction had 6 bases not matched to a gene; V was cut back by 8 bases and J by 0 bases. This CDR3 has 14 residues. CDR1 and CDR2 from the germline V gene are MGHDK and SYGVNS.